These T cell receptor beta chains were read from a single sample in a study of T cell responses to AZD1222 COVID-19 vaccine. The table came from immunoSEQ multiplex PCR; TCRdb's copy has only in-frame clones and leaves some out. There are 170,000 or so clones in the sample; 85% to 95% occur only once, and approximately 0.88% lies in the top ten. The sequencing used peripheral blood, collected on day 0 of AZD1222 vaccination. These receptor sequences come from an adult in good health. CDR3s include the opening cysteine and the closing phenylalanine or tryptophan. A D gene is named only where the DNA matches it firmly. A row's size may be missing; if present it is once, few, many or a size class.

clone size	D gene	V gene	J gene	CDR3 DNA	CDR3 protein
.	.	TRBV9	TRBJ1-2	TGTGCCAGCAGCGCAAGCGGGCGCAGCTATGGCTACACCTTC	CASSASGRSYGYTF
.	TRBD1	TRBV18	TRBJ1-5	TGTGCCAGCTCACCGACAGGGGATAGCAATCAGCCCCAGCATTTT	CASSPTGDSNQPQHF
once	.	TRBV3-1/TRBV3-2	TRBJ1-2	TGTGCCAGCAGCCAGGGCTCTACCCGGGCTGGCTACACCTTC	CASSQGSTRAGYTF
once	.	TRBV2	TRBJ1-6	TGTGCCAGCAGTGAATTTGGAGGAGCTCCTAGGGTCAATAATTCACCCCTCCACTTT	CASSEFGGAPRVNNSPLHF
once	.	TRBV20-1	TRBJ1-5	TGCAGTGGAGGGCAGCCCCAGCATTTT	CSGGQPQHF
.	.	TRBV2	TRBJ1-5	TGTGCCAGCAGGGGAACCGGAACCTATAGCAATCAGCCCCAGCATTTT	CASRGTGTYSNQPQHF
.	.	TRBV19	TRBJ1-5	TGTGCCAGTAGTTCCACAGACAATCAGCCCCAGCATTTT	CASSSTDNQPQHF
once	.	TRBV10-3	TRBJ1-2	TGTGCCATCAGAACTGACGGGGTTGATGGCTACACCTTC	CAIRTDGVDGYTF
.	.	TRBV7-8	TRBJ2-3	TGTGCCAGCAGCTTAGAAGCAGTCCCAGATACGCAGTATTTT	CASSLEAVPDTQYF
.	.	TRBV14	TRBJ1-2	TGTGCCAGCAGCCAAGGTGGTGGCTATGGCTACACCTTC	CASSQGGGYGYTF
.	.	TRBV5-1	TRBJ1-4	TGCGCCAGCAGCTTGACTGTGGGTGAAAAACTGTTTTTT	CASSLTVGEKLFF
.	TRBD2	TRBV18	TRBJ2-1	TGTGCCAGCTCACCCGGGGGGGTGGAGTTCTTC	CASSPGGVEFF
.	.	TRBV6-5	TRBJ1-1	TGTGCCAGCAGTTCACTCAGAGTACCGAACACTGAAGCTTTCTTT	CASSSLRVPNTEAFF
few	.	TRBV4-3	TRBJ1-4	TGCGCCAGCAGCCAATTATTTCTTTCGGACGCGCTTGAAAAACTGTTTTTT	CASSQLFLSDALEKLFF
.	.	TRBV7-9	TRBJ2-7	TGTGCCAGCAGCGGGCGACTTGAGGCGACGACCGGCCTTATCCACGAGCAGTACTTC	CASSGRLEATTGLIHEQYF
.	.	TRBV18	TRBJ2-5	TGTGCCAGCTCACCACAGTCAGGGCAAGAGACCCAGTACTTC	CASSPQSGQETQYF
.	TRBD1	TRBV27	TRBJ1-4	TGTGCCAGCAGTTTATCCGTGGCAGGGGGCTATGAAAAACTGTTTTTT	CASSLSVAGGYEKLFF
.	.	TRBV12-3/TRBV12-4	TRBJ2-3	TGTGCCAGCAGTTTTCGGCCGGATACGCAGTATTTT	CASSFRPDTQYF
.	.	TRBV5-1	TRBJ1-1	TGCGCCAGCAGCTTCAACAGGGCTGATGAAGCTTTCTTT	CASSFNRADEAFF
.	TRBD2	TRBV7-6	TRBJ2-1	TGTGCCAGCAGCTCTGAAGCGGGGGGATCCTACAATGAGCAGTTCTTC	CASSSEAGGSYNEQFF
.	.	TRBV30	TRBJ1-1	TGTGCCTGGAGTGTGGGGGGATCAGTCGCTTTCTTT	CAWSVGGSVAFF
.	TRBD1	TRBV7-2	TRBJ1-1	TGTGCCAGCAGCCGAACAGGGGCTGAAGCTTTCTTT	CASSRTGAEAFF
.	TRBD2	TRBV4-3	TRBJ2-2	TGCGCCAGCAGCCCGGGGAGATCTAGCGGGGGGGCCGGGGAGCTGTTTTTT	CASSPGRSSGGAGELFF
.	.	TRBV30	TRBJ1-5	TGTGCCTGGAGCGGGAGCAATCAGCCCCAGCATTTT	CAWSGSNQPQHF
.	.	TRBV12-3/TRBV12-4	TRBJ1-2	TGTGCCAGCAGTTTTACTAACTATGGCTACACCTTC	CASSFTNYGYTF
.	.	TRBV7-8	TRBJ2-1	TGTGCCACAATATCGGGGGTACCCTCCTACAATGAGCAGTTCTTC	CATISGVPSYNEQFF
.	.	TRBV9	TRBJ2-7	TGTGCCAGCAGCGTAGGTGGGAGCTCCTACGAGCAGTACTTC	CASSVGGSSYEQYF
.	.	TRBV29-1	TRBJ2-1	TGCAGCGTTGCCGGGACTCACTCGGAGTTCTTC	CSVAGTHSEFF
.	TRBD2	TRBV9	TRBJ2-1	TGTGCCAGCAGCAGGACTAGCGGGGAGTTCAATGAGCAGTTCTTC	CASSRTSGEFNEQFF
.	.	TRBV9	TRBJ2-6	TGTGCCAGCAGCGTAACCGGGGGCGGAGGGAGCTCTGGGGCCAACGTCCTGACTTTC	CASSVTGGGGSSGANVLTF
.	.	TRBV11-2	TRBJ2-1	TGTGCCAGCAGTCTAGGGTACAATGAGCAGTTCTTC	CASSLGYNEQFF
.	.	TRBV30	TRBJ2-1	TGTGCCTGGAGTCATGGCGGGTTCACCTACAATGAGCAGTTCTTC	CAWSHGGFTYNEQFF
.	.	TRBV28	TRBJ2-7	TGTGCCAGCAGCCCGTCCCTACAGGGCTCCTACGAGCAGTACTTC	CASSPSLQGSYEQYF
.	.	TRBV7-2	TRBJ1-5	TGTGCCAGCAGCTTATGGGGTGATCAGCCCCAGCATTTT	CASSLWGDQPQHF